Below, 29 T cell receptor beta chains from the same sample are listed, as sequenced in a study of blood T cell repertoires in COVID-19. Repertoires were generated with immunoSEQ multiplex PCR, while TCRdb's copy carries only in-frame clones and drops some. The data hold over 120,000 clones, with around 72% observed a single time. Source material: peripheral blood. The receptors originated from a woman aged 55-69 years with acute or convalescent COVID-19.

J is TRBJ2-3 and V is TRBV5-1; D is perhaps TRBD2 (5 bases). V was shortened by 6 bases and J by 0 bases, with 11 bases between the two germline ends. Germline loops: CDR1 SGHRS, CDR2 YFSETQ. The CDR3 runs to 14 residues. In DNA form, the CDR3 reads TGCGCCAGCAAGCAAGCGGTTAGCACAGATACGCAGTATTTT. Its translation is CASKQAVSTDTQYF.

This sequence joins TRBV10-3 and TRBJ1-1; D perhaps matches TRBD1 (6 bases). The CDR3 totals 13 residues. Germline CDR1 ENHRY, CDR2 SYGVKD. Trimming cost V 3 bases and J 11 bases, with 16 bases left between them. The CDR3 sequence is CAISDFTGLDAFF. CDR3 bases: TGTGCCATCAGTGACTTCACAGGGCTGGATGCTTTCTTT.

The chain links TRBV5-1 to TRBJ2-1, with 8 bases identical to TRBD2. This CDR3 contains 16 residues. V dropped 7 bases and J dropped 8; count of bases not matched to a gene: 17. The germline V gene has CDR1 SGHRS and CDR2 YFSETQ. The CDR3 sequence is CASQLYSGISFYEQFF. The CDR3 DNA is TGCGCCAGCCAATTATATAGCGGGATCTCTTTTTATGAGCAGTTCTTC.

The chain combines TRBV11-3 with TRBJ2-3; possibly TRBD2 for D (6 bases). The V and J ends lost 2 bases and 3 bases respectively, with 12 bases between them. Looked up from germline, CDR1 is SGHNT and CDR2 is YENEEA. The CDR3 consists of 15 residues. The CDR3 is CASSLNGRRTDTQYF. CDR3 bases: TGTGCCAGCAGCTTAAACGGGAGAAGGACAGATACGCAGTATTTT. The variable domain in full, completed from reference TRBV11-3 and TRBJ2-3, reads EAGVVQSPRYKIIEKKQPVAFWCNPISGHNTLYWYLQNLGQGPELLIRYENEEAVDDSQLPKDRFSAERLKGVDSTLKIQPAELGDSAVYLCASSLNGRRTDTQYFGPGTRLTVL.

CDR3 nucleotide sequence: TGTGCCAGCAGCTTAGGTTTTGCTTCGGGTACTGAAGCTTTCTTT. This gives the protein CASSLGFASGTEAFF. This sequence joins TRBV11-2 and TRBJ1-1; no definite D call. The length of the CDR3 is 15 residues. Germline V lookup: CDR1 SGHAT, CDR2 FQNNGV. V shed 1 base and J shed 5 bases, with 14 bases lying between them.

The chain employs TRBV12-3 or TRBV12-4 and TRBJ2-7; 8 nucleotides line up with TRBD2. This CDR3 is built from 12 residues. V shed 5 bases, J shed 5 bases, and the junction held 2 bases outside the gene matches. CDR3 nucleotides: TGTGCCAGCAGTGGGACTAGAAACGAGCAGTACTTC. Protein product: CASSGTRNEQYF.

This chain connects TRBV18 to TRBJ2-1; 9 positions agree with TRBD2. Germline CDR1 is KGHSH and CDR2 is LQKENI. After removal of 6 bases from V and 8 bases from J, the junction contained 17 bases not matched to a gene. This CDR3 is 17 amino acids long. The CDR3 DNA reads as TGTGCCAGCTCTCCGACTCTAGAGCGGGAGGATTGGGATGAGCAGTTCTTC. Encoded protein: CASSPTLEREDWDEQFF.

The genes are TRBV7-9 and TRBJ1-2; TRBD1 matches 9 bases. With V trimmed by 5 bases and J by 4 bases, 11 bases remained unmatched. Germline values: CDR1 SEHNR, CDR2 FQNEAQ (reference sequence). The CDR3 has 16 residues. CDR3 bases: TGTGCCAGCAGCCAACATAGACAGGGGGAAGGCTATGGCTACACCTTC. It encodes CASSQHRQGEGYGYTF.

CDR3 protein: CASRSRDRISTDTQYF. CDR3 in DNA: TGTGCCAGCAGGTCCCGCGACAGGATCAGCACAGATACGCAGTATTTT. The chain carries TRBV5-8 and TRBJ2-3; D is perhaps TRBD1 (6 bases). The length of the CDR3 is 16 residues. With 5 bases removed from V and 0 bases from J, the gap between germline ends came to 16 bases. Germline V gives CDR1 SGHTS, CDR2 YDEGEE.

This clone was recorded a few times. The V and J genes are TRBV9 and TRBJ2-1; D may be TRBD2 (5 bases). Trimming stripped 2 bases from V and 7 bases from J, with 10 bases between. This CDR3 comprises 13 residues. Germline CDR1 reads SGDLS; CDR2 reads YYNGEE. The CDR3 protein is CASSVLSVNEQFF. The CDR3 DNA sequence: TGTGCCAGCAGCGTCCTTAGCGTAAATGAGCAGTTCTTC.

The rearrangement joins TRBV28 to TRBJ2-5, with 10 bases aligning to TRBD2. This CDR3 region has 14 residues. From germline, CDR1 is MDHEN and CDR2 SYDVKM. Written as DNA, the CDR3 is TGTGGCTCGAGGCTAGCGGGAGTTCAAGAGACCCAGTACTTC. Translating it yields CGSRLAGVQETQYF.

The rearrangement links TRBV18 to TRBJ2-2; D uncertain. The ends were cut back, 2 bases at V and 2 bases at J, with 6 bases in the middle. The CDR3 consists of 14 residues. Germline V gives CDR1 KGHSH, CDR2 LQKENI. This CDR3 is CASSPALNTGELFF. DNA of the CDR3: TGTGCCAGCTCACCAGCACTCAACACCGGGGAGCTGTTTTTT.

CDR3 DNA sequence: TGTGCCATCAGTGAGGCCAACAGGGGAAGGTCTACCTTC. Protein sequence: CAISEANRGRSTF. The chain uses TRBV10-3 and TRBJ1-2, with 7 bases lining up with TRBD1. Germline V gene data show CDR1 as ENHRY and CDR2 as SYGVKD. This CDR3 has 13 amino acids. V lost 2 bases to trimming and J lost 14 bases; unmatched junction nucleotides: 11.

V gene TRBV6-5 combines with J gene TRBJ1-5; 9 nucleotides agree with TRBD1. V was pared by 5 bases and J by 7 bases, with 6 bases of the junction left unmatched. CDR3 length: 14 residues. Germline V gene sequence: CDR1 MNHEY, CDR2 SVGAGI. The CDR3 here is CASSLRQGGQPQHF. In DNA, the CDR3 is TGTGCCAGCAGTCTAAGACAGGGGGGACAGCCCCAGCATTTT.

The chain links TRBV18 to TRBJ1-6; 9 nucleotides match TRBD1. This CDR3 has 17 residues. Germline assignment: CDR1 KGHSH and CDR2 LQKENI. Losses at the gene ends were 8 bases for V and 8 bases for J; bases not matched to a gene: 16. The DNA for the CDR3 is TGTGCCAGCAAAAACCTCAACCGGGACAGGGTGGATTCACCCCTCCACTTT. Translated, it gives CASKNLNRDRVDSPLHF.

This clone was counted a few times. V is TRBV27 and J is TRBJ1-5, with 9 bases fitting TRBD1. Trimming took 6 bases from V and 4 from J; bases not matched to a gene: 7. The CDR3 contains 15 residues. Germline CDR1 and CDR2: MNHEY and SMNVEV (reference sequence). The CDR3 sequence is CASSWTGEENQPQHF. As DNA, the CDR3 is TGTGCCAGCAGCTGGACAGGGGAGGAAAATCAGCCCCAGCATTTT.

The rearrangement links TRBV15 to TRBJ2-1; D remains ambiguous. Trimming removed 5 bases from V and 9 bases from J, with 8 bases in between. Germline V CDR1 and CDR2: LNHNV, YYDKDF (reference sequence). This CDR3 contains 11 residues. The DNA for the CDR3 is TGTGCCACCAGCTCCAGGCGTGAGCAGTTCTTC. It specifies CATSSRREQFF.

The V and J genes are TRBV29-1 and TRBJ1-5; D unclear. The CDR3 runs 13 residues. Trimming left V 6 bases short and J 5 bases short, with 14 bases between. Germline CDR1 is SQVTM and CDR2 is ANQGSEA. CDR3 DNA: TGCAGCGTCCGTGGAGGACGGGATCAGCCCCAGCATTTT. Translating gives CSVRGGRDQPQHF.

The rearrangement links TRBV7-9 to TRBJ2-3, with 9 bases lining up with TRBD2. The trim removed 4 bases at V and 2 bases at J, leaving 10 bases unmatched. Germline V gives CDR1 SEHNR, CDR2 FQNEAQ (reference sequence). This CDR3 spans 17 amino acids. The CDR3 DNA reads TGTGCCAGCAGCTCGAACCACGCGGGAGGGGTCACAGATACGCAGTATTTT. Translation gives CASSSNHAGGVTDTQYF.

V gene TRBV2 combines with J gene TRBJ2-2, with TRBD1 matching 11 bases. From germline, CDR1 is SNHLY and CDR2 FYNNEI. CDR3 length: 14 residues. V was pared by 3 bases and J by 7 bases, with 1 base of the junction left unmatched. In nucleotides, the CDR3 is TGTGCCAGCAGTGAGGACAGGGGGCACGGGGAGCTGTTTTTT. Protein: CASSEDRGHGELFF.

The CDR3 DNA reads as TGCGCCAGCAGCTGGATTGGAGGCAGACAAGAGACCCAGTACTTC. Amino acid sequence: CASSWIGGRQETQYF. The chain couples TRBV5-1 to TRBJ2-5; D perhaps matches TRBD2 (5 bases). The germline V gene has CDR1 SGHRS and CDR2 YFSETQ. Trimming shortened V by 3 bases and J by 2 bases, and 14 bases separated the two germline ends. The CDR3 runs to 15 residues.

This chain uses TRBV6-5 with TRBJ1-1; 7 bases map to TRBD1. With V trimmed by 2 bases and J by 4 bases, 10 bases remained unmatched. Germline-derived CDR1 and CDR2 are MNHEY and SVGAGI. The CDR3 runs to 16 residues. The CDR3 DNA is TGTGCCAGCAGTTACCCGCGGACAGGACCGGGCACTGAAGCTTTCTTT. It translates to CASSYPRTGPGTEAFF.

The V call is TRBV30, the J call TRBJ1-6; D not resolved. This CDR3 comprises 15 residues. Germline V gene data show CDR1 as GTSNPN and CDR2 as SVGIG (reference sequence). The V gene lost 4 bases and the J gene lost 0 bases, with 10 bases spanning the gap. For the CDR3, the DNA is TGTGCCTGGACGAGTCTTAGCTCCTATAATTCACCCCTCCACTTT. Residues: CAWTSLSSYNSPLHF.

This clone was recorded only once. The rearrangement links TRBV19 to TRBJ1-5, with 7 bases fitting TRBD1. The CDR3 loop spans 16 amino acids. J lost 1 base, V lost 4 bases, and 7 bases had no gene match. Looked up from germline, CDR1 is LNHDA and CDR2 is SQIVND (reference sequence). The CDR3 region has the DNA TGTGCCAGTAGTAAAGGGACAGCTTTCAGCAATCAGCCCCAGCATTTT. This encodes CASSKGTAFSNQPQHF.

The V call is TRBV7-2, the J call TRBJ2-7; D gene uncertain. V was shortened by 5 bases and J by 0 bases, with 11 bases between the two germline ends. This CDR3 region has 14 residues. The germline CDR1 and CDR2 sequences are SGHTA and FQGNSA. CDR3 sequence: CASSKPASSYEQYF. The DNA for the CDR3 is TGTGCCAGCAGCAAACCCGCCAGCTCCTACGAGCAGTACTTC. Combining the CDR3 with reference TRBV7-2 and TRBJ2-7 gives the whole variable domain GAGVSQSPSNKVTEKGKDVELRCDPISGHTALYWYRQSLGQGLEFLIYFQGNSAPDKSGLPSDRFSAERTGGSVSTLTIQRTQQEDSAVYLCASSKPASSYEQYFGPGTRLTVT.

The V call is TRBV30, the J call TRBJ2-7; D is perhaps TRBD1 (6 bases). CDR1 is GTSNPN, CDR2 SVGIG, per germline (reference sequence). Deletions cut 0 bases from V and 4 bases from J, with 13 bases between. The CDR3 extends over 14 amino acids. CDR3 loop: CAWSVWGRGYEQYF. The DNA of the CDR3 is TGTGCCTGGAGTGTGTGGGGTAGGGGGTACGAGCAGTACTTC.

Written as DNA, the CDR3 is TGTGCCAGCAGTTTGGGGACAGGGGTACGGCCCCAGCATTTT. Amino acids: CASSLGTGVRPQHF. The chain joins TRBV28 to TRBJ1-5; 10 positions match TRBD1. V shed 3 bases, J shed 9 bases, and the junction held 5 bases outside the gene matches. Germline CDR1 MDHEN, CDR2 SYDVKM. This CDR3 region has 14 residues.

The rearrangement joins TRBV28 to TRBJ2-7; TRBD1 matches at 8 bases. J gave up 8 bases and V 3 bases, and 6 bases lay outside the gene matches. The germline CDR1 and CDR2 sequences are MDHEN and SYDVKM. The CDR3 spans 13 residues. CDR3 DNA: TGTGCCAGCAGTTTGCAGGGGGCAAAACAGCAGTACTTC. It codes for CASSLQGAKQQYF.

This chain connects TRBV19 to TRBJ2-2; D perhaps matches TRBD1 (7 bases). Germline CDR1 reads LNHDA; CDR2 reads SQIVND (reference sequence). The length of the CDR3 is 14 residues. V lost 2 bases and J 5 bases, leaving 9 bases between the germline ends. The CDR3 region is CASSIPGGTGELFF. DNA for the CDR3: TGTGCCAGTAGTATACCAGGGGGGACCGGGGAGCTGTTTTTT.